This TCR beta chain was recorded in a study of regulatory T cells in long-lasting Graves disease (dated by TCRdb to about 2021). As for the study more broadly: Persistent Graves' disease was defined as persistently positive TSH receptor autoantibodies together with antithyroid drug treatment for over 5 years. Persistent Graves' disease patients were compared with newly diagnosed Graves' disease patients by peripheral blood TCR sequencing and RNA sequencing. The study took place in China and was registered as a clinical trial. TCR sequencing covered around 13 persistent and roughly 20 newly diagnosed Graves' disease patients, 33 samples in total. Persistent Graves' disease patients in the clinical cohort had taken antithyroid drugs for approximately ten years on average. Study-wide findings and limitations: Sequencing and analysis were restricted to the TCR beta chain. Persistent Graves' disease patients showed lower TCR Shannon entropy and fewer highly expanded clones than newly diagnosed patients, suggesting clonal expansion. Because the primary lesion, thyroid tissue, could not be accessed, the study looked at peripheral blood alone. As a limitation, the authors acknowledged that the small sample size may reduce accuracy. A larger number of public clonotypes was shared among persistent patients (2,741) than among newly diagnosed patients (around 970). Preferential use of TRBV28, TRBJ1-2 and TRBJ2-5 was observed in persistent disease, whereas TRBV20-1 and TRBJ2-1 were favored in newly diagnosed disease.

What this sample's time point label stands for: persistent/refractory GD, antithyroid drugs over 5 years with positive TRAb. For both TCR sequencing and RNA sequencing, RNA was extracted from PBMCs in TRIzol. The diagnosis of Graves' disease followed American Thyroid Association guidelines. Patients for the study were recruited at an endocrinology department in Xi'an, China. From each patient, about 8.9 milliliters of peripheral blood was collected into an EDTA anticoagulant tube. Ficoll Paque Plus density gradient separation was used to isolate PBMCs, and no further T cell sorting was done. An Agilent 2100 Bioanalyzer and agarose gel were used to check RNA quality, and a NanoDrop 2000 was used to measure RNA concentration. V ends up 4 bases short and J 0 bases short, with an unmatched junction base count of 10. The germline V gene supplies CDR1 MDHEN and CDR2 SYDVKM. From its cysteine to its phenylalanine, the CDR3 spans 18 amino acids. The CDR3 DNA has 54 bases and is translated from base 1.

This clonotype was picked up many times. Its antigen target is currently unknown. Base quality data are lacking; no much larger clone is found one base away. Libraries were built with multiplex PCR. The instrument was an Illumina HiSeq 4000. TCR beta libraries were built with iRepertoire HTBI primers and Arm-PCR amplification of CDR3 regions. Before sequencing, the PCR products underwent gel purification. As for how the authors treated the data: Across samples, about 64 TRBV and roughly 13 TRBJ segments were identified and used for gene usage analysis of CDR3 amino acid clonotypes. COPE and FqMerger were used to merge the filtered high-quality paired reads into contigs. BLAST was used to align contigs to IMGT TRBV, TRBD and TRBJ reference genes, and CDR3 was defined according to IMGT. Any clonotype with a frequency above 0.1% was counted as a highly expanded clone. Shannon entropy served as the measure of repertoire diversity, while the Gini coefficient captured V-J evenness. A clonotype was considered public if more than one individual shared it. TCRdb passed the public sequencing reads through fastp at Q25 and MiXCR, retaining productive beta sequences. Records with the same CDR3 protein are collapsed into one entry carrying the most frequent genes and DNA. The V and J calls and clone size come from TCRdb's table, not from the authors' own analysis. This sample has hundreds of thousands of distinct CDR3 sequences in its table, and about 21% of those were observed once. The biggest ten clones account for roughly an eighth of the sample.

This receptor was obtained from a female donor with Graves disease. Sequences were derived from peripheral blood mononuclear cells (PBMCs), sampled when the disease was refractory, from a patient treated with antithyroid drugs. The rearranged segments are TRBV28 and TRBJ2-7, with TRBD1 identical over 12 junction bases. The bases are TGTGCCAGCAGTTCCCCGGGACAGGGGGCTTCCCTCTCCTACGAGCAGTACTTC. It encodes CASSSPGQGASLSYEQYF.